This T cell receptor (beta chain) was captured by sequencing in a study of T cells in Graves' hyperthyroidism and ophthalmopathy. Notes on the study in general: Clonotypes that were expanded in thyroid above 0.001 mostly appeared in blood too. A 13 V-J model separated ophthalmopathy from stable hyperthyroidism.

This clonotype was counted between two and nine times. What it recognizes is unknown. The study included ophthalmopathy patients with Clinical Activity Score at least 3, NOSPECS grade at least 4 and duration under 3 months. The study based diagnoses on clinical symptoms, serum thyroxine and TRAb, thyroid ultrasound and orbital computed tomography. Using RNA transcripts as the source, TCR beta CDR3 regions were amplified. The primer set for the first-round RT-PCR of the TCR CDR3 was HTBI. TCRdb reanalysed the multiplex PCR reads using MiXCR and keeps one entry per CDR3 protein. The table has about 520,000 distinct CDR3 sequences, less than 25% seen once. With 2 bases removed from V and 5 bases from J, the gap between germline ends came to 16 bases. The V gene's germline CDR1 is SQVTM and CDR2 ANQGSEA. There are 14 residues in the CDR3.

The sample consisted of blood. The clonotype was recovered from a woman in her thirties with Graves' ophthalmopathy. The chain carries TRBV29-1 and TRBJ2-7, with D possibly TRBD1 on 5 matching bases. CDR3 loop: CSVERAGMSNEQYF. The CDR3 nucleotides are TGCAGCGTTGAACGTGCAGGGATGTCCAACGAGCAGTACTTC.